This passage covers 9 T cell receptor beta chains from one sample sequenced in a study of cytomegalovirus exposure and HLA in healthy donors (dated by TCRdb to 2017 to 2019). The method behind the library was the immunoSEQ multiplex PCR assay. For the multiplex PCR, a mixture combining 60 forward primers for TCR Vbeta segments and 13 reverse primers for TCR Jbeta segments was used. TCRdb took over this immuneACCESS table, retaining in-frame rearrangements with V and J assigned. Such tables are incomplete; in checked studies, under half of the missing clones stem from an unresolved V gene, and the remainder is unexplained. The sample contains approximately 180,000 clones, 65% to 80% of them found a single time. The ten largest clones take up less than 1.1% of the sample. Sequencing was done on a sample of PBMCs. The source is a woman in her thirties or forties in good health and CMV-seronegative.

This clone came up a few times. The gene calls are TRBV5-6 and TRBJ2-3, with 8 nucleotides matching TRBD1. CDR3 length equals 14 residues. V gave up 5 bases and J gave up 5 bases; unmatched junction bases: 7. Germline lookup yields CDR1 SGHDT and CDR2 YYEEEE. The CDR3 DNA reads TGTGCCAGCAGTCCTTTACAGGGGGTAGATACGCAGTATTTT. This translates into CASSPLQGVDTQYF.

CDR3 DNA: TGTGCCAGCAGCCGCCGACAGGGGGCGAATGAAAAACTGTTTTTT. Amino acid sequence: CASSRRQGANEKLFF. The J gene is TRBJ1-4, the V gene TRBV7-9, with TRBD1 matching over 10 bases. Germline CDR1 reads SEHNR; CDR2 reads FQNEAQ (reference sequence). This CDR3 region has 15 residues. The junction had 5 bases not matched to a gene; V was cut back by 5 bases and J by 5 bases.

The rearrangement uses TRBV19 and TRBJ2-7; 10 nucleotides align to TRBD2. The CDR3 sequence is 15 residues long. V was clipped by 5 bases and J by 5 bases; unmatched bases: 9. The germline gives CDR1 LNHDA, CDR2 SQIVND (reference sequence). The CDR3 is CASSSPSGSLNEQYF. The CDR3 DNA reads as TGTGCCAGTAGTTCCCCTAGCGGGAGTCTCAACGAGCAGTACTTC.

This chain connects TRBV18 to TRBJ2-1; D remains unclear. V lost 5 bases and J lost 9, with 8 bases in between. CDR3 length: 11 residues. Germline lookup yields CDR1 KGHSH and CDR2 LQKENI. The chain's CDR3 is CASSNIVEQFF. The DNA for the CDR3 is TGTGCCAGCTCAAACATCGTTGAGCAGTTCTTC.

The CDR3 DNA sequence: TGCGCCAGCAGCCAAGAGGGGCATTTCTATGGCTACACCTTC. Residues: CASSQEGHFYGYTF. The chain employs TRBV4-3 and TRBJ1-2; a possible D gene is TRBD1 (5 bases). Trimming took off 0 bases at V and 4 bases at J, with 9 bases between the two ends. Per the germline V gene, CDR1 is LGHNA and CDR2 is YSLEER. CDR3 length: 14 residues.

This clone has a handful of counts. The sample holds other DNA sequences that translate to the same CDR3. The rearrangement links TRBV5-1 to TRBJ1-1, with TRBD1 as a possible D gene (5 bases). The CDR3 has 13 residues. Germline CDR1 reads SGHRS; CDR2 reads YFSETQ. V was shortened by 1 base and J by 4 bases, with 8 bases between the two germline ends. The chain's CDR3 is CASSLRGGTEAFF. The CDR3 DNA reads TGCGCCAGCAGCTTGAGGGGTGGCACTGAAGCTTTCTTT.

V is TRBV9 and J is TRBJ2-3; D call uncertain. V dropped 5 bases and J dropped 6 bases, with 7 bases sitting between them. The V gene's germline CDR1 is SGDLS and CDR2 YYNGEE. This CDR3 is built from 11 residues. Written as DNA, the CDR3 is TGTGCCAGCAGTTCTACTGATACGCAGTATTTT. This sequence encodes CASSSTDTQYF. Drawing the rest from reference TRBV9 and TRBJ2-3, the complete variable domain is DSGVTQTPKHLITATGQRVTLRCSPRSGDLSVYWYQQSLDQGLQFLIQYYNGEERAKGNILERFSAQQFPDLHSELNLSSLELGDSALYFCASSSTDTQYFGPGTRLTVL.

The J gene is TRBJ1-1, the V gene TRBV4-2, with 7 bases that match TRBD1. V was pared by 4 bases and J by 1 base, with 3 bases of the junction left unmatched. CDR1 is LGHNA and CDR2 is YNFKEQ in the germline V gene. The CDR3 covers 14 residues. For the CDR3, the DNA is TGTGCCAGCAGCCTGGGGACAGCGAACACTGAAGCTTTCTTT. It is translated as CASSLGTANTEAFF.

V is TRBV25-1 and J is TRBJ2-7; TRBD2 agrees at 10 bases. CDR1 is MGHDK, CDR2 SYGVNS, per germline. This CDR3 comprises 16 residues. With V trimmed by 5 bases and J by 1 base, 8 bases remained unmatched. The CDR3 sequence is CASSSLAGDSSYEQYV. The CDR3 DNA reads TGTGCCAGCAGTTCCCTAGCGGGAGATAGTTCCTACGAGCAGTACGTC.